This T cell receptor beta chain was identified during a study of regulatory dendritic cells for organ transplantation. Produced via immunoSEQ multiplex PCR; TCRdb's table is partial and in-frame only. The sample shows 35,000 to 45,000 clones, over 80% of them seen only once. CDR3 size: 15 residues. With V trimmed by 2 bases and J by 2 bases, 4 bases remained unmatched. Germline values: CDR1 MNHEY, CDR2 SMNVEV (reference sequence). The rearrangement joins TRBV27 to TRBJ2-3, with TRBD2 identical over 7 bases. The source is a human donor in good health. Sequenced material: naive CD8+ T cells from blood. Subset specified: CD45RA+ naive T cells. CDR3 nucleotide sequence: TGTGCCAGCAGTTTAGGCGGGAGAGTCACAGATACGCAGTATTTT. Its translation: CASSLGGRVTDTQYF.